These 5 T cell receptor beta chains share one sample of origin, sequenced in a study of response to subunit inactivated influenza vaccine. MiXCR, run by TCRdb on the RT-PCR reads, gives a single entry per CDR3 protein. The sample consists of about 570,000 distinct CDR3 sequences, roughly 12% of them appearing once. These data also featured in a second study, about T cells expressing NK-cell markers. Per that paper: Synthesis of TCR beta cDNA relied on 5'RACE template switching carrying UMIs.

The sequencing used PBMCs from blood, collected on the day of vaccination. Receptors were obtained from a man aged 50-60 years who received an inactivated influenza vaccine.

The chain couples TRBV7-2 to TRBJ1-5, with a weak D call TRBD1 (6 bases). The CDR3 is made up of 16 amino acids. Germline CDR1 and CDR2: SGHTA and FQGNSA. V was cut by 1 base and J by 0 bases, with 10 bases left in between. CDR3 sequence reads: CASSLGGGYSNQPQHF. CDR3 nucleotide sequence: TGTGCCAGCAGCTTAGGAGGGGGATATAGCAATCAGCCCCAGCATTTT.

The rearrangement uses TRBV20-1 and TRBJ2-7, with 11 bases aligning to TRBD2. Germline lookup yields CDR1 DFQATT and CDR2 SNEGSKA (reference sequence). The J segment lost 3 bases and the V segment lost 2 bases, leaving 3 bases of the junction unmatched. The CDR3 is made up of 14 amino acids. CDR3 coding DNA: TGCAGTGCTAGATCCGGACTAGCGGGCTACGAGCAGTACTTC. Its protein product is CSARSGLAGYEQYF.

This clonotype was seen only a few times. J is TRBJ2-5 and V is TRBV28, with TRBD2 matching 8 bases. The junction had 4 bases not matched to a gene; V was cut back by 8 bases and J by 5 bases. Germline V lookup: CDR1 MDHEN, CDR2 SYDVKM. CDR3 length equals 12 residues. CDR3 sequence: CASREGAETQYF. In DNA, the CDR3 is TGTGCCAGCCGGGAGGGTGCGGAGACCCAGTACTTC.

This clonotype was observed a few times. This rearrangement joins TRBV2 to TRBJ1-2, with a possible D match to TRBD1 (5 bases). Germline V lookup: CDR1 SNHLY, CDR2 FYNNEI. The CDR3 consists of 14 residues. V lost 3 bases and J 7 bases, leaving 15 bases between the germline ends. The CDR3 protein is CASSEGLRLGGYTF. CDR3 DNA sequence: TGTGCCAGCAGTGAGGGGCTCCGTCTGGGTGGCTACACCTTC.

This clonotype appeared a few times. The chain has TRBV7-2 and TRBJ1-5; the D is unclear. The V end lost 1 base, the J end lost 7 bases, and 8 bases lay between the germline ends. Germline V gene sequence: CDR1 SGHTA, CDR2 FQGNSA. The CDR3 runs to 13 residues. CDR3 sequence (DNA): TGTGCCAGCAGCTTAGGACATCAACAGCCCCAGCATTTT. Translation: CASSLGHQQPQHF.